The clone carrying this TCR beta chain has a handful of counts. Its antigen is undetermined. The data were taken from a study of blood T cells in healthy people across ages. Findings of the study overall: Naive T cell percentage by flow cytometry tracked strongly with beta diversity.

It was with a sample-barcoded 5' primer and a J-beta primer mix that a second PCR of roughly 7 to 12 cycles was run. A template-switch adaptor with 12 random nucleotides tagged each cDNA molecule. TCRdb redid the calling of the 5' RACE reads with MiXCR, one entry per CDR3 protein. The repertoire holds 1.5 million to 2 million distinct CDR3 sequences, under 30% seen once, with 7.7% in the top ten. The germline V and J ends were trimmed by 7 bases and 7 bases, with 10 bases remaining between them. CDR3 length: 11 amino acids. This TCR derives from a woman aged 25 to 39 in good health. The chain is built from TRBV12-3 or TRBV12-4 and TRBJ1-2; a possible D gene is TRBD1 (6 bases). The specimen sequenced was blood. The CDR3 DNA follows: TGTGCCAGCACCACGGACAGTGGCTACACCTTC. As protein: CASTTDSGYTF.